This TCR beta chain was documented in a study of T cell responses to AZD1222 COVID-19 vaccine. About this clone: Its antigen is as yet unknown.

The CDR3 contains 18 residues. Germline CDR1 reads SGHNT; CDR2 reads YYREEE (reference sequence). Trimming took off 7 bases at V and 7 bases at J, with 32 bases between the two ends. Findings and limits, study-wide: Spike-wide vaccine-associated CD4 TCRs dominated at 160-218 and 743-854. In a largely white British group with more females than males, clonal diversity was possibly underestimated. Seropositive AZD1222 recipients at baseline numbered only five or six.

TCRdb's table, derived via immunoSEQ multiplex PCR, lists solely in-frame clones and lacks some. The table shows 95,000 to 110,000 clones, with about 90% occurring only once. This chain links TRBV5-4 with TRBJ1-2; no definite D call. The receptor was derived from an adult in good health. The specimen was peripheral blood, collected on day 0 of AZD1222 vaccination. The CDR3 region is CASGPKVEGLKVVSGYTF. CDR3 coding DNA: TGTGCCAGCGGCCCAAAAGTTGAAGGGCTGAAAGTCGTAAGTGGCTACACCTTC.